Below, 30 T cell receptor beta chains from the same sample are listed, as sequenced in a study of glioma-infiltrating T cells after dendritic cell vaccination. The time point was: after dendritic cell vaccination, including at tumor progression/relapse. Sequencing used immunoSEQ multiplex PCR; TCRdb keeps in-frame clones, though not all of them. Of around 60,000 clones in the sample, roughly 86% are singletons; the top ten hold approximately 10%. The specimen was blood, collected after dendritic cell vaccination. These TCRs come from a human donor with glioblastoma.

CDR3 protein: CASSPPSTGGQPQHF. CDR3 in DNA: TGTGCCAGCTCACCACCATCGACAGGGGGCCAGCCCCAGCATTTT. The chain joins TRBV18 to TRBJ1-5; 10 bases line up with TRBD1. The CDR3 contains 15 residues. The V gene's germline CDR1 is KGHSH and CDR2 LQKENI. V gave up 0 bases and J gave up 7 bases; unmatched junction bases: 3.

CDR3 coding DNA: TGTGCCAGCAGCCCGACAGAGAACTATGGCTACACCTTC. Protein sequence: CASSPTENYGYTF. The chain recombines TRBV27 with TRBJ1-2; possibly TRBD1 for D (5 bases). Germline assignment: CDR1 MNHEY and CDR2 SMNVEV (reference sequence). The length of the CDR3 is 13 residues. The germline V and J ends were trimmed by 6 bases and 2 bases, with 10 bases remaining between them.

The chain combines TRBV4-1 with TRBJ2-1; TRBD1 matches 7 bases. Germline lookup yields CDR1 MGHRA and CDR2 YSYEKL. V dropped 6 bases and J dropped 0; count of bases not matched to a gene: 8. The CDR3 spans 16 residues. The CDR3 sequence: CASSLQGTVSYNEQFF. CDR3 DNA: TGCGCCAGCAGTCTCCAAGGGACAGTCTCCTACAATGAGCAGTTCTTC.

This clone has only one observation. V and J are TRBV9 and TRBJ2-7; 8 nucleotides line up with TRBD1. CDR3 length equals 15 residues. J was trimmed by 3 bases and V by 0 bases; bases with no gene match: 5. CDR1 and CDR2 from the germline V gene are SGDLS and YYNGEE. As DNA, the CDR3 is TGTGCCAGCAGCGTAGGGACAGGGAACCTCTACGAGCAGTACTTC. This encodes CASSVGTGNLYEQYF.

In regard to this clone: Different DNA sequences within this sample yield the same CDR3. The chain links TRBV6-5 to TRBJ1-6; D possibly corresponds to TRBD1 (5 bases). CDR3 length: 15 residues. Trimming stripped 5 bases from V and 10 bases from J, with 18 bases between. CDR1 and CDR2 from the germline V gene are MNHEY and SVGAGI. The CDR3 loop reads CASSGIWGVGSPLHF. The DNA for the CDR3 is TGTGCCAGCAGTGGCATCTGGGGGGTAGGATCACCCCTCCACTTT.

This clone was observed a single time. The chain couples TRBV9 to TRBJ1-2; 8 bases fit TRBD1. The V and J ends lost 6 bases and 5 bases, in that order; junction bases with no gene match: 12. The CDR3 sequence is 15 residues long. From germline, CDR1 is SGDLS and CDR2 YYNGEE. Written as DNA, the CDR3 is TGTGCCAGCACCCTGAGAGGACAGGGCGGGTATGGCTACACCTTC. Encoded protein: CASTLRGQGGYGYTF.

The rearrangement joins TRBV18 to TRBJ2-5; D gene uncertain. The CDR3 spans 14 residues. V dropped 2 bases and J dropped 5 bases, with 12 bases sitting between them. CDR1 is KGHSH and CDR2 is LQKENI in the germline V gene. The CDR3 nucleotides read TGTGCCAGCTCACCAGATTTAAGCCGGGAGACCCAGTACTTC. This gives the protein CASSPDLSRETQYF.

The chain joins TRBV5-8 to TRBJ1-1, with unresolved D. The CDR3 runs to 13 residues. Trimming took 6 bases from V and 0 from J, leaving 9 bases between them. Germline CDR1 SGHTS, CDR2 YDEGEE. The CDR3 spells CASTFRVNTEAFF. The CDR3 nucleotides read TGTGCCAGCACCTTTCGAGTGAACACTGAAGCTTTCTTT.

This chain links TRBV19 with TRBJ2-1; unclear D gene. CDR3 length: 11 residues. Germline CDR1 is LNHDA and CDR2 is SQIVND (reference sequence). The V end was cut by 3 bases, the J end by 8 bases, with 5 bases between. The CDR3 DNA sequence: TGTGCCAGTAGTATTCGGGATGAGCAGTTCTTC. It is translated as CASSIRDEQFF.

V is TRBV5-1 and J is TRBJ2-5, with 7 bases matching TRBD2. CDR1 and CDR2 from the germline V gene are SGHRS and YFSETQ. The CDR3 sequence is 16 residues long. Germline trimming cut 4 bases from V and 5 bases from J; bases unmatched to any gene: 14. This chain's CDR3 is CASSQEPGGFEETQYF. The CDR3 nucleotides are TGCGCCAGCAGCCAAGAACCCGGGGGGTTCGAGGAGACCCAGTACTTC.

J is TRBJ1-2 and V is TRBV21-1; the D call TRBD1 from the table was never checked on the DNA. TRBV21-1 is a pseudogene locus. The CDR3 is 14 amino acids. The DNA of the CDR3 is TGTGCCAGCAGCACCGCGACAGGGGCGAGGGGCTACACCTTC. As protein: CASSTATGARGYTF.

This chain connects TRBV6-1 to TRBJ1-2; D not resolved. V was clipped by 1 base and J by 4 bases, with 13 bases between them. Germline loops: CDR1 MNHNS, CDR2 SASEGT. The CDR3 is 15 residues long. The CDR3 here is CASSEGTLTVYGYTF. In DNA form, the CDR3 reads TGTGCCAGCAGTGAAGGGACTTTAACGGTCTATGGCTACACCTTC.

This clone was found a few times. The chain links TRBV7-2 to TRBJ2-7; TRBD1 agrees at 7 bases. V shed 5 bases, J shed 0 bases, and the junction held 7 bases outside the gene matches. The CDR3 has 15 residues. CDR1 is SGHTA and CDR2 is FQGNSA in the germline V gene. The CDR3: CASSAFRGYSYEQYF. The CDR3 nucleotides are TGTGCCAGCAGCGCATTCAGGGGGTACTCCTACGAGCAGTACTTC. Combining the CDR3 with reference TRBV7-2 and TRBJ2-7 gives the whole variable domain GAGVSQSPSNKVTEKGKDVELRCDPISGHTALYWYRQSLGQGLEFLIYFQGNSAPDKSGLPSDRFSAERTGGSVSTLTIQRTQQEDSAVYLCASSAFRGYSYEQYFGPGTRLTVT.

CDR3 DNA: TGTGCCAGCAGCTTAGATTCAGGCGTCAACACTGAAGCTTTCTTT. Encoded protein: CASSLDSGVNTEAFF. V is TRBV7-2 and J is TRBJ1-1; D unresolved. Looked up from germline, CDR1 is SGHTA and CDR2 is FQGNSA. V was clipped by 1 base and J by 2 bases, with 11 bases between them. There are 15 residues in the CDR3. Filled out from reference TRBV7-2 and TRBJ1-1, the complete variable domain reads GAGVSQSPSNKVTEKGKDVELRCDPISGHTALYWYRQSLGQGLEFLIYFQGNSAPDKSGLPSDRFSAERTGGSVSTLTIQRTQQEDSAVYLCASSLDSGVNTEAFFGQGTRLTVV.

The CDR3 DNA reads as TGTGCCAGCAGTTTAGGCAGGGGGGATCAGCCCCAGCATTTT. Translation gives CASSLGRGDQPQHF. The rearrangement uses TRBV27 and TRBJ1-5; 7 nucleotides align to TRBD1. The CDR3 totals 14 residues. Germline CDR1 and CDR2: MNHEY and SMNVEV (reference sequence). Germline trimming cut 2 bases from V and 5 bases from J; bases unmatched to any gene: 3.

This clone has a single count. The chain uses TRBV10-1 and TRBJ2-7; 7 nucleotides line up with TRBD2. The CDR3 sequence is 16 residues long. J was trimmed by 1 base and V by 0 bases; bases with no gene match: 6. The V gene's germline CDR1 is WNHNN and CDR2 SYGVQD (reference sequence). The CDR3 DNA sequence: TGCGCCAGCAGTGAGTCGAGGCTAGCGGATTCCTACGAGCAGTACTTC. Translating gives CASSESRLADSYEQYF.

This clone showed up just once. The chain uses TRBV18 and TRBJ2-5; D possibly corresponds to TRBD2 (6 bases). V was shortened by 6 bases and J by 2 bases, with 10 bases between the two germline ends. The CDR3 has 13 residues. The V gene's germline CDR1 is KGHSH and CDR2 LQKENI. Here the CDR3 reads CASSPGLQETQYF. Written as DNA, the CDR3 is TGTGCCAGCTCCCCGGGACTTCAAGAGACCCAGTACTTC.

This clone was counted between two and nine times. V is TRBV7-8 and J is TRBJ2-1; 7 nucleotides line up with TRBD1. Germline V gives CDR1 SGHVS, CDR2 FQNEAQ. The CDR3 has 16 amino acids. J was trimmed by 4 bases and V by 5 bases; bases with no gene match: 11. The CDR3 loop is CASSIYRGVFYNEQFF. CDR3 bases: TGTGCCAGCAGCATCTACAGGGGTGTCTTTTACAATGAGCAGTTCTTC.

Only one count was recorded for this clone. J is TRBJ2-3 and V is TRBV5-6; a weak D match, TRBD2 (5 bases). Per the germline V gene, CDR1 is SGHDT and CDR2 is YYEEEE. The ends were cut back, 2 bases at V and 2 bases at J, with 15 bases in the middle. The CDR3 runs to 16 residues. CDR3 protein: CASSFRLTGITDTQYF. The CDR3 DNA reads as TGTGCCAGCAGCTTTAGATTAACGGGAATCACAGATACGCAGTATTTT. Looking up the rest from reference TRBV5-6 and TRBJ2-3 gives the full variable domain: DAGVTQSPTHLIKTRGQQVTLRCSPKSGHDTVSWYQQALGQGPQFIFQYYEEEERQRGNFPDRFSGHQFPNYSSELNVNALLLGDSALYLCASSFRLTGITDTQYFGPGTRLTVL.

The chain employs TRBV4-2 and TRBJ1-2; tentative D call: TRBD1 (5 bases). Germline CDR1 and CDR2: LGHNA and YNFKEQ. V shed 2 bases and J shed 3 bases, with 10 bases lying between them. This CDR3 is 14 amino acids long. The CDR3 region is CASSQLKGDYGYTF. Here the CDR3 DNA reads TGTGCCAGCAGCCAATTAAAAGGGGACTATGGCTACACCTTC.

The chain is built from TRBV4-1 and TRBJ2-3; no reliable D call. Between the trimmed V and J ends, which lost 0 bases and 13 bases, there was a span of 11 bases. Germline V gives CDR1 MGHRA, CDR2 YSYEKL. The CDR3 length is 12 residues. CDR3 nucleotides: TGCGCCAGCAGCCAAGATTCTGGTACTAAGTATTTT. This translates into CASSQDSGTKYF.

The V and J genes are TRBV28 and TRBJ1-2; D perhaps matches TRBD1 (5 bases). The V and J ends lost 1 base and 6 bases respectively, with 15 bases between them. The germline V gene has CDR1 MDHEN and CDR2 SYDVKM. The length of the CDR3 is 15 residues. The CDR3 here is CASSLSQGFLNGYTF. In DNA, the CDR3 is TGTGCCAGCAGTTTATCCCAGGGCTTCCTCAATGGCTACACCTTC.

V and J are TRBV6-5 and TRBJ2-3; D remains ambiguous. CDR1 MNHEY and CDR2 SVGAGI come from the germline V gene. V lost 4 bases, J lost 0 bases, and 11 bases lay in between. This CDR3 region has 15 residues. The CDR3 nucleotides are TGTGCCAGCAGTTTCGGTCAGACAAGCACAGATACGCAGTATTTT. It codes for CASSFGQTSTDTQYF.

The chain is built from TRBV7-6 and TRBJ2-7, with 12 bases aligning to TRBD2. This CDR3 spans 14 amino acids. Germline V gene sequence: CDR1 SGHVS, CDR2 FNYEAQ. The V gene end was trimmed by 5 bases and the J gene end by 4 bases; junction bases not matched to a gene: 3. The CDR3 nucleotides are TGTGCCAGCAGCAAGACTAGCGGGAGATACGAGCAGTACTTC. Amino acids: CASSKTSGRYEQYF.

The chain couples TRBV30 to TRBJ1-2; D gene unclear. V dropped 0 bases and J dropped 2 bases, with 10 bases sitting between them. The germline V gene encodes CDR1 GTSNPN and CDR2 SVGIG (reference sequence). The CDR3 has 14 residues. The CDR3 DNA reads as TGTGCCTGGAGTGTCGGCAGAGCGAACTATGGCTACACCTTC. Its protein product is CAWSVGRANYGYTF.

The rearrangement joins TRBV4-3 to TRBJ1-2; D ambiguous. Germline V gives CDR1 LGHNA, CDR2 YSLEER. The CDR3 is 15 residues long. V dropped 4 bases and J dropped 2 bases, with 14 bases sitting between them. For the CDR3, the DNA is TGCGCCAGCAGCCCCAGCCCCGGACTGAACTATGGCTACACCTTC. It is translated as CASSPSPGLNYGYTF.

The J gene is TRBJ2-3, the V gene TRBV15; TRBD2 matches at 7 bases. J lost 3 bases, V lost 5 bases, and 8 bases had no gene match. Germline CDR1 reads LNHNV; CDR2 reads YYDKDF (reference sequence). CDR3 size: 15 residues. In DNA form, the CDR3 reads TGTGCCACCAGCGGAGCTGGGCGGGGGACAGATACGCAGTATTTT. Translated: CATSGAGRGTDTQYF.

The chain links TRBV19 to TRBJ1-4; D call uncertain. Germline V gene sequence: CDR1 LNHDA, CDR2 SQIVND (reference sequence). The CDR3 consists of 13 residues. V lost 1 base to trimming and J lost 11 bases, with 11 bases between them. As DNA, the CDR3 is TGTGCCAGTAGTATAGGAGGGTACGGGAAACTGTTTTTT. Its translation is CASSIGGYGKLFF.

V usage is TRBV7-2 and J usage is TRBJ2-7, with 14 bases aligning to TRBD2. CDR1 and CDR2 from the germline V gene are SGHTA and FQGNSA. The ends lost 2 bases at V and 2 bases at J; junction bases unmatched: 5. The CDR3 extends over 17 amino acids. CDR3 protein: CASSLLTSGRVTYEQYF. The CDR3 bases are TGTGCCAGCAGCTTACTGACTAGCGGGAGGGTCACCTACGAGCAGTACTTC.

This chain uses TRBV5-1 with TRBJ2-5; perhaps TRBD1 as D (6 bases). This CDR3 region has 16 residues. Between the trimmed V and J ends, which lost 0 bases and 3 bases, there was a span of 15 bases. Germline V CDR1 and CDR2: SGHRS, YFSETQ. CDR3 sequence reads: CASSLGRYREKETQYF. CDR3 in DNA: TGCGCCAGCAGCTTGGGTCGGTACAGGGAAAAAGAGACCCAGTACTTC.